The 5 T cell receptor beta chains below were found in one sample sequenced in a study of cytomegalovirus exposure and HLA in healthy donors. PCR was performed using 60 Vbeta and 13 Jbeta primers. Profiled with immunoSEQ multiplex PCR; TCRdb holds only in-frame clones, not every one. The sample carries about 200,000 clones, approximately 88% recorded once. Sequencing input: PBMCs. Source of these receptors: a boy aged 2 to 9 in good health and CMV-seronegative.

The CDR3, as DNA: TGCAGCGTTGACGGAGCACAGGGGGGGAGGAGTGAGCAGTTCTTC. Amino acids: CSVDGAQGGRSEQFF. The chain has TRBV29-1 and TRBJ2-1; D might be TRBD1 (8 bases). This CDR3 contains 15 residues. Per germline, CDR1 SQVTM and CDR2 ANQGSEA. Trimming took off 3 bases at V and 9 bases at J, with 21 bases between the two ends.

In the case of this clone: Other DNA sequences in the sample encode the same CDR3. The rearrangement joins TRBV11-2 to TRBJ1-1; 8 bases map to TRBD1. The CDR3 spans 14 residues. Trimming took 5 bases from V and 5 from J; bases not matched to a gene: 7. CDR1 is SGHAT, CDR2 FQNNGV, per germline. The CDR3 is CASSLGQGGTEAFF. As DNA, the CDR3 is TGTGCCAGCAGCCTAGGACAGGGTGGTACTGAAGCTTTCTTT.

This clone was seen a few times. The chain is built from TRBV2 and TRBJ2-5; 8 nucleotides line up with TRBD1. This CDR3 region has 12 residues. The germline V gene has CDR1 SNHLY and CDR2 FYNNEI. Trimming removed 8 bases from V and 1 base from J; junction bases left unmatched: 0. The CDR3 DNA reads as TGTGCCAGCGGGACAGGCCAAGAGACCCAGTACTTC. It is translated as CASGTGQETQYF. The full variable domain, rest sourced from reference TRBV2 and TRBJ2-5, is EPEVTQTPSHQVTQMGQEVILRCVPISNHLYFYWYRQILGQKVEFLVSFYNNEISEKSEIFDDQFSVERPDGSNFTLKIRSTKLEDSAMYFCASGTGQETQYFGPGTRLLVL.

V gene TRBV7-9 combines with J gene TRBJ2-7; D might be TRBD2 (5 bases). CDR3 length: 14 residues. With 5 bases removed from V and 6 bases from J, the gap between germline ends came to 17 bases. Germline V CDR1 and CDR2: SEHNR, FQNEAQ (reference sequence). The CDR3 reads CASSASRGGSEQYF. The CDR3 DNA reads as TGTGCCAGCAGCGCCAGTCGGGGTGGAAGCGAGCAGTACTTC.

This chain connects TRBV5-6 to TRBJ1-1; D call uncertain. V was trimmed by 5 bases and J by 5 bases, leaving 7 bases between them. CDR3 size: 11 residues. Germline V gives CDR1 SGHDT, CDR2 YYEEEE. In DNA, the CDR3 is TGTGCCAGCAGGTACGGTACTGAAGCTTTCTTT. Translating gives CASRYGTEAFF.